A single sample gave rise to the 10 T cell receptor beta chains below, sequenced in a study of response to subunit inactivated influenza vaccine. TCRdb reprocessed the RT-PCR reads with MiXCR, giving one entry per CDR3 protein. This sample has about 500,000 distinct CDR3 sequences, with 16% found just once. The source material was CD4+ T cells sorted from PBMCs, sampled 23 to 25 months after vaccination. The receptors were gathered from a man aged 50-75 years who received an inactivated influenza vaccine.

A few counts support this clonotype. The genes are TRBV29-1 and TRBJ2-1; D gene ambiguous. Germline CDR1 SQVTM, CDR2 ANQGSEA. This CDR3 contains 10 residues. V was clipped by 8 bases and J by 6 bases, with 8 bases between them. CDR3 in amino acids: CSHGINEQFF. The DNA for the CDR3 is TGCAGCCATGGAATCAATGAGCAGTTCTTC.

This clonotype was observed a handful of times. V usage is TRBV30 and J usage is TRBJ1-4; unclear D gene. Germline lookup yields CDR1 GTSNPN and CDR2 SVGIG (reference sequence). There are 14 residues in the CDR3. Trimming took 1 base from V and 5 from J, leaving 11 bases between them. The chain's CDR3 is CAWSGWSGNEKLFF. For the CDR3, the DNA is TGTGCCTGGAGTGGCTGGTCTGGCAATGAAAAACTGTTTTTT.

This chain connects TRBV7-9 to TRBJ2-1; D is tentatively TRBD1 or TRBD2 (6 bases each). Trimming removed 0 bases at V and 9 bases at J, with 15 bases between. Germline lookup yields CDR1 SEHNR and CDR2 FQNEAQ (reference sequence). The length of the CDR3 is 15 residues. The CDR3 DNA reads TGTGCCAGCAGCTTAGCGAATAACAGGGAGGTTGAGCAGTTCTTC. Protein: CASSLANNREVEQFF.

In its sample, this clonotype was seen a few times. V usage is TRBV12-3 or TRBV12-4 and J usage is TRBJ2-1; 10 bases are a match to TRBD2. Trimming cost V 3 bases and J 4 bases; bases outside gene matches: 6. The CDR3 spans 16 residues. The CDR3 sequence: CASSFPLTSGYNEQFF. The CDR3 DNA follows: TGTGCCAGCAGTTTCCCCCTGACTAGCGGGTACAATGAGCAGTTCTTC.

On this clonotype: The junction departs from germline at one end; a sequencing error may be responsible. This chain links TRBV20-1 with TRBJ2-5; no reliable D call. CDR1 is DFQATT, CDR2 SNEGSKA, per germline (reference sequence). The CDR3 sequence is 14 residues long. CDR3 protein: CSARADWMKETQYF. As DNA, the CDR3 is TGCAGTGCCAGAGCAGACTGGATGAAAGAGACCCAGTACTTC.

The V and J genes are TRBV20-1 and TRBJ2-7, with a tentative D call TRBD2 (6 bases). Germline CDR1 DFQATT, CDR2 SNEGSKA (reference sequence). Trimming stripped 5 bases from V and 2 bases from J, with 13 bases between. The CDR3 is 13 residues long. The CDR3 region is CSADRESPYEQYF. The CDR3 DNA reads TGCAGTGCTGACCGGGAGTCTCCCTACGAGCAGTACTTC.

This clonotype was counted between two and nine times. This rearrangement joins TRBV10-3 to TRBJ2-7, with 7 bases identical to TRBD2. Looked up from germline, CDR1 is ENHRY and CDR2 is SYGVKD. J gave up 4 bases and V 11 bases, and 8 bases lay outside the gene matches. The CDR3 extends over 12 amino acids. CDR3 loop: CAAGLNIYEQYF. The CDR3 coding sequence is TGTGCCGCGGGACTAAACATTTACGAGCAGTACTTC.

This clonotype was detected a few times. V usage is TRBV12-3 or TRBV12-4 and J usage is TRBJ2-1; D is possibly TRBD2 (5 bases). The CDR3 consists of 13 residues. V lost 3 bases, J lost 9 bases, and 12 bases lay in between. In nucleotides, the CDR3 is TGTGCCAGCAGTTTTGTTGGAGGCGGTGAGCAGTTCTTC. It codes for CASSFVGGGEQFF.

This clonotype was picked up a small number of times. The J gene is TRBJ2-3, the V gene TRBV19, with D unresolved. The CDR3 has 14 residues. CDR1 is LNHDA, CDR2 SQIVND, per germline (reference sequence). V was clipped by 2 bases and J by 0 bases, with 6 bases between them. The CDR3 protein is CASSIRISTDTQYF. Written as DNA, the CDR3 is TGTGCCAGTAGTATACGGATTAGCACAGATACGCAGTATTTT.

This clonotype has only a few counts. The V and J genes are TRBV7-2 and TRBJ2-4; D could derive from TRBD1 or TRBD2 (5 bases each). Germline V gene lookup returns CDR1 SGHTA and CDR2 FQGNSA. V was shortened by 5 bases and J by 4 bases, with 12 bases between the two germline ends. This CDR3 spans 14 amino acids. The CDR3 DNA is TGTGCCAGCAGCGGCCGGGACCAAAAAAACATTCAGTACTTC. This codes for CASSGRDQKNIQYF.